These 2 T cell receptor beta chains were all obtained from the same sample, sequenced in a study of T cells in Graves' hyperthyroidism and ophthalmopathy. TCR beta CDR3 regions were amplified from RNA. First-round RT-PCR of the TCR CDR3 relied on the HTBI primer set. MiXCR was run by TCRdb on the multiplex PCR reads, yielding one entry per CDR3 protein. The sample records hundreds of thousands of distinct CDR3 sequences, about 14% being singletons. Sample: blood. All receptors derive from a young woman with Graves' hyperthyroidism.

V is TRBV9 and J is TRBJ2-3; 7 positions agree with TRBD2. Per the germline V gene, CDR1 is SGDLS and CDR2 is YYNGEE. The trim removed 3 bases at V and 2 bases at J, leaving 12 bases unmatched. The CDR3 covers 17 residues. The CDR3 bases are TGTGCCAGCAGCGCTAATTTCCGGGGAGGGGACACAGATACGCAGTATTTT. It encodes CASSANFRGGDTDTQYF.

The sample holds many counts of this clonotype. The chain combines TRBV27 with TRBJ2-5; D remains unclear. The V end was cut by 5 bases, the J end by 5 bases, with 15 bases between. Germline V CDR1 and CDR2: MNHEY, SMNVEV (reference sequence). This CDR3 has 14 amino acids. The CDR3 reads CASSPWVVGETQYF. CDR3 nucleotide sequence: TGTGCCAGCAGTCCGTGGGTAGTTGGTGAGACCCAGTACTTC.